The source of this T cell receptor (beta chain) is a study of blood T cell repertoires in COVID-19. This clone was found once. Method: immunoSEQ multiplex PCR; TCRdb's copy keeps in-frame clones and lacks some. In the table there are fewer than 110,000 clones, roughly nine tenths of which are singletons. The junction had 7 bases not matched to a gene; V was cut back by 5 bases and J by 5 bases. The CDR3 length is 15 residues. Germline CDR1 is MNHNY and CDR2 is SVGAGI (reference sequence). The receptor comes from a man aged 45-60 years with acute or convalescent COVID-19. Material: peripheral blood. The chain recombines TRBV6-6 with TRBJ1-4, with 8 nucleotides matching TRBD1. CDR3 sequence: CASSPPGQENEKLFF. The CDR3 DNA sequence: TGTGCCAGCAGTCCCCCGGGACAGGAAAATGAAAAACTGTTTTTT.